Listed here are 17 T cell receptor beta chains from one sample, sequenced in a study of CD8 T cells in Susac syndrome (dated by TCRdb to between 2019 and 2020). The library was prepared using the immunoSEQ multiplex PCR assay. RNA was extracted with the RNeasy kit and roughly 0.45 to 1 ug was reverse transcribed using random hexamers. TCRdb trimmed public reads at Q25 via fastp, called clones via MiXCR and kept in-frame beta chains. When rows share a CDR3 protein, they turn into one entry using the most common DNA and genes. This sample lists 350,000 to 550,000 distinct CDR3 sequences; around 85% were detected once. The ten largest make up approximately 0.12% of the sample. The sample comprised CD8+ T cells from PBMCs. All receptors derive from a human donor with multiple sclerosis.

This chain uses TRBV28 with TRBJ2-3; D unresolved. Germline CDR1 MDHEN, CDR2 SYDVKM. CDR3 length equals 13 residues. V dropped 5 bases and J dropped 4 bases, with 10 bases sitting between them. This chain's CDR3 is CASSPGFPDTQYF. The CDR3 coding sequence is TGTGCCAGCAGTCCCGGTTTCCCAGATACGCAGTATTTT.

V gene TRBV29-1 combines with J gene TRBJ2-7; maybe TRBD2 (6 bases). The CDR3 has 12 amino acids. Germline-derived CDR1 and CDR2 are SQVTM and ANQGSEA. The V gene lost 7 bases and the J gene lost 6 bases, with 16 bases spanning the gap. The CDR3 spells CSANTPGVEQYF. Here the CDR3 DNA reads TGCAGCGCAAACACTCCGGGGGTCGAGCAGTACTTC.

The chain carries TRBV19 and TRBJ2-6, with D hard to call. The CDR3 is 15 amino acids. Germline CDR1 and CDR2: LNHDA and SQIVND (reference sequence). Between the trimmed V and J ends, which lost 3 bases and 3 bases, there was a span of 9 bases. The CDR3: CASSIGVGGANVLTF. In nucleotides, the CDR3 is TGTGCCAGTAGTATTGGGGTCGGTGGGGCCAACGTCCTGACTTTC.

The genes are TRBV20-1 and TRBJ1-2; maybe TRBD1 (5 bases). CDR1 is DFQATT and CDR2 is SNEGSKA in the germline V gene (reference sequence). This CDR3 has 15 residues. Trimming took 0 bases from V and 0 from J, leaving 11 bases between them. The CDR3 nucleotides read TGCAGTGCTAGAGACAGGGACGGCTCTAACTATGGCTACACCTTC. It encodes CSARDRDGSNYGYTF.

The rearrangement uses TRBV4-1 and TRBJ2-7; D tentatively reads TRBD1 or TRBD2 (6 bases each). The length of the CDR3 is 14 residues. The V end was cut by 4 bases, the J end by 4 bases, with 14 bases between. Per germline, CDR1 MGHRA and CDR2 YSYEKL. Written as DNA, the CDR3 is TGCGCCAGCAGCCTACAGGGTGGGGGGTACGAGCAGTACTTC. It translates to CASSLQGGGYEQYF.

The chain employs TRBV30 and TRBJ1-2; possible D gene TRBD1, 5 bases. V gave up 5 bases and J gave up 4 bases, with 5 bases separating them. From germline, CDR1 is GTSNPN and CDR2 SVGIG (reference sequence). The length of the CDR3 is 10 residues. CDR3 bases: TGTGCCTGGGGGGGCTATGGCTACACCTTC. This translates into CAWGGYGYTF.

The genes are TRBV27 and TRBJ2-7; D is undetermined. CDR1 MNHEY and CDR2 SMNVEV come from the germline V gene (reference sequence). V shed 0 bases and J shed 9 bases, with 12 bases lying between them. CDR3 length equals 13 residues. The CDR3 sequence is CASSLSGPLRQYF. For the CDR3, the DNA is TGTGCCAGCAGTTTATCTGGCCCTCTACGGCAGTACTTC.

The CDR3 is CASSFPREYEQYF. CDR3 in DNA: TGTGCCAGCAGCTTTCCCAGGGAATACGAGCAGTACTTC. The V call is TRBV5-6, the J call TRBJ2-7, with a weak D call TRBD1 (5 bases). This CDR3 is 13 amino acids long. The germline V gene has CDR1 SGHDT and CDR2 YYEEEE. V was shortened by 2 bases and J by 4 bases, with 10 bases between the two germline ends.

This chain uses TRBV5-8 with TRBJ2-1; D is ambiguous. Germline values: CDR1 SGHTS, CDR2 YDEGEE. Deletions cut 2 bases from V and 0 bases from J, with 9 bases between. This CDR3 has 15 amino acids. The CDR3 loop reads CASSLTWASYNEQFF. The CDR3 coding sequence is TGTGCCAGCAGCTTAACGTGGGCCTCCTACAATGAGCAGTTCTTC.

CDR3 nucleotides: TGCAGTGCTAGAGGGTTGGGGGAAGTGGGCGTCGCGAACACTGAAGCTTTCTTT. Encoded protein: CSARGLGEVGVANTEAFF. V gene TRBV20-1 combines with J gene TRBJ1-1; tentative D call: TRBD1 (5 bases). The CDR3 covers 18 residues. Germline V gene sequence: CDR1 DFQATT, CDR2 SNEGSKA (reference sequence). V was clipped by 1 base and J by 1 base, with 22 bases between them.

The rearrangement joins TRBV7-8 to TRBJ2-7; perhaps TRBD2 as D (6 bases). V was cut by 5 bases and J by 7 bases, with 24 bases left in between. The CDR3 sequence is 16 residues long. Per germline, CDR1 SGHVS and CDR2 FQNEAQ. The CDR3 region is CASSQIADGMLREQYF. The CDR3 nucleotides are TGTGCCAGCAGCCAAATAGCGGACGGGATGTTACGGGAGCAGTACTTC.

The genes are TRBV5-4 and TRBJ2-1; 10 bases are a match to TRBD1. CDR3 length: 14 amino acids. Germline CDR1 reads SGHNT; CDR2 reads YYREEE (reference sequence). V shed 0 bases and J 10 bases; nucleotides not matched to a gene: 4. The CDR3 coding sequence is TGTGCCAGCAGCTTGGGAGACAGGGGGCAAGAGCAGTTCTTC. It specifies CASSLGDRGQEQFF.

This clonotype has just a few counts. The chain employs TRBV6-1 and TRBJ2-3, with no clear D. Trimming shortened V by 6 bases and J by 2 bases, and 15 bases separated the two germline ends. This CDR3 region has 15 residues. The V gene's germline CDR1 is MNHNS and CDR2 SASEGT. The CDR3 here is CASSLDGDHTDTQYF. CDR3 nucleotides: TGTGCCAGCAGCTTGGACGGAGACCACACAGATACGCAGTATTTT.

V usage is TRBV6-1 and J usage is TRBJ1-5; D is undetermined. The ends were cut back, 6 bases at V and 3 bases at J, with 9 bases in the middle. The germline V gene encodes CDR1 MNHNS and CDR2 SASEGT. The length of the CDR3 is 13 residues. The CDR3 nucleotides read TGTGCCAGCAGAGGGAGTTACAATCAGCCCCAGCATTTT. Its protein is CASRGSYNQPQHF.

CDR3 DNA: TGTGCCAGCAGTCCGGGAATTCGGGGGGAGACCCAGTACTTC. Protein: CASSPGIRGETQYF. The V call is TRBV27, the J call TRBJ2-5, with D possibly matching TRBD2 (6 bases). V was clipped by 5 bases and J by 5 bases, with 15 bases between them. The CDR3 is 14 amino acids. Germline values: CDR1 MNHEY, CDR2 SMNVEV (reference sequence).

This rearrangement joins TRBV5-4 to TRBJ2-7; D might be TRBD1 or TRBD2, each matching 7 bases. This CDR3 has 14 residues. Germline CDR1 and CDR2: SGHNT and YYREEE (reference sequence). Trimming took 3 bases from V and 4 from J, leaving 14 bases between them. Written as DNA, the CDR3 is TGTGCCAGCAGCTCAGGGGGGGGACAGTACGAGCAGTACTTC. Protein sequence: CASSSGGGQYEQYF.

This chain uses TRBV28 with TRBJ1-1; maybe TRBD1 (5 bases). The V gene's germline CDR1 is MDHEN and CDR2 SYDVKM. This CDR3 comprises 13 residues. Trimming stripped 3 bases from V and 6 bases from J, with 11 bases between. CDR3 coding DNA: TGTGCCAGCAGTTTTGGAGGGGCCCCTGAAGCTTTCTTT. This translates into CASSFGGAPEAFF.